These T cell receptor beta chains were read from a single sample in a study of cytomegalovirus exposure and HLA in healthy donors. TCRdb keeps only in-frame clones here, not all; method: immunoSEQ multiplex PCR. The sample has some 130,000 clones, 82% seen once. Sequencing was carried out using PBMCs. Source of these receptors: a woman aged 45-59 years in good health and CMV-seropositive. Both conserved end residues are part of each CDR3.

J gene	V gene	CDR3 length	CDR3 protein
TRBJ1-2	TRBV6-6	14	CASIEQGASFGYTF
TRBJ2-3	TRBV7-8	14	CASSTREPTDTQYF
TRBJ2-1	TRBV2	16	CASSLGQESSYNEQFF
TRBJ2-2	TRBV2	15	CASKQGISNTGELFF
TRBJ2-1	TRBV7-2	15	CASSSLVQSGYEQFF
TRBJ2-3	TRBV5-4	16	CASSLRTSGGTDTQYF
TRBJ2-3	TRBV9	17	CASSPQGGHGSTDTQYF
TRBJ1-5	TRBV2	14	CASSVGVRNQPQHF
TRBJ2-7	TRBV5-4	13	CASSRDNSYEQYF
TRBJ2-5	TRBV5-4	14	CASSQTSDQETQYF
TRBJ2-5	TRBV9	13	CASSVSGGETQYF
TRBJ2-7	TRBV6-5	14	CASSYSGGSYEQYF
TRBJ2-3	TRBV7-2	16	CASSPGTSGVTDTQYF
TRBJ2-3	TRBV5-4	16	CASSLEPGLASDTQYF
TRBJ2-3	TRBV5-1	15	CASSLQVQGTDTQYF
TRBJ1-4	TRBV18	14	CASSPWTGREKLFF
TRBJ1-1	TRBV2	14	CASSLDRSITEAFF
TRBJ1-2	TRBV27	16	CASRLLGGGQGYGYTF
TRBJ1-4	TRBV7-2	16	CASSLQGQYINEKLFF
TRBJ1-2	TRBV2	14	CASPRGGLTHGYTF
TRBJ2-6	TRBV7-7	15	CASGTVTSGANVLTF
TRBJ1-2	TRBV28	16	CASSLRGQGVLYGYTF
TRBJ1-5	TRBV28	16	CASSPGDRALNQPQHF
TRBJ1-2	TRBV5-4	13	CASSLNRADGYTF
TRBJ2-2	TRBV28	15	CASSFRVTNTGELFF
TRBJ1-4	TRBV7-3	13	CASSSFAGEKLFF
TRBJ2-1	TRBV9	16	CASSVVGSGGVNEQFF
TRBJ2-1	TRBV2	14	CASSASGRYNEQFF
TRBJ2-3	TRBV5-1	14	CASSLGTVTDTQYF
TRBJ1-1	TRBV11-3	13	CASSLGQGTEAFF
TRBJ2-7	TRBV6-6	16	CASNTGTSGTRYEQYF
TRBJ2-2	TRBV29-1	13	CSVARATTGELFF
TRBJ1-5	TRBV7-4	16	CASSLAKGQGCQPQHF
TRBJ1-2	TRBV5-4	15	CASRSSNQETYGYTF
TRBJ1-1	TRBV5-1	12	CASSISGAEAFF
TRBJ2-7	TRBV7-9	15	CASSQGLAAAEEQYF
TRBJ1-3	TRBV28	14	CASQGGSYRNTIYF
TRBJ2-1	TRBV20-1	11	CSARDSPVQFF
TRBJ2-7	TRBV19	15	CASSIRGQRDYEQYF
TRBJ2-7	TRBV25-1	15	CASSDIGDSLYEQYF
TRBJ2-1	TRBV15	16	CATSSSLPGMDNEQFF
TRBJ1-5	TRBV5-6	14	CASSFGLGDQPQHF
TRBJ1-3	TRBV20-1	10	CSASGNTIYF
TRBJ2-3	TRBV5-5	14	CASSFLQGEDTQYF
TRBJ2-1	TRBV6-5	16	CASSYSAAARTYEQFF
TRBJ2-3	TRBV4-2	14	CASSASGGGDTQYF
TRBJ1-5	TRBV18	16	CASSPGQGAENGPQHF
TRBJ2-7	TRBV27	17	CASSLRALPGQTYEQYF
TRBJ1-1	TRBV27	13	CASSLGANTEAVF
TRBJ1-1	TRBV18	15	CASSPGTGGYTEAFF
TRBJ1-5	TRBV18	15	CASSPKVGAGQPQHF
TRBJ2-1	TRBV19	13	CASSIGPGSEQFF
TRBJ2-5	TRBV5-1	21	CASTGYPLRASGRGDQETQYF